The next 4 T cell receptor beta chains were all read from a single sample in a study of CD8 T cells in Susac syndrome. With random hexamers, reverse transcription was performed on about 0.45 to 1 ug of RNA. TCRdb called the immunoSEQ multiplex PCR reads again in MiXCR, with one record for every CDR3 protein. Altogether 85,000 to 90,000 distinct CDR3 sequences are present, approximately 92% being singletons, with the ten largest covering about 0.32%. Material for sequencing was CD8+ T cells from PBMCs. These receptors came from a human donor in good health.

The chain is built from TRBV29-1 and TRBJ1-2; D may be TRBD1 (5 bases). V lost 4 bases and J lost 2, with 8 bases in between. CDR3 length equals 12 residues. Germline CDR1 reads SQVTM; CDR2 reads ANQGSEA. The CDR3 reads CSVAGENYGYTF. CDR3 DNA: TGCAGCGTTGCGGGGGAGAACTATGGCTACACCTTC. The variable domain in full, completed from reference TRBV29-1 and TRBJ1-2, reads SAVISQKPSRDICQRGTSLTIQCQVDSQVTMMFWYRQQPGQSLTLIATANQGSEATYESGFVIDKFPISRPNLTFSTLTVSNMSPEDSSIYLCSVAGENYGYTFGSGTRLTVV.

V is TRBV4-1 and J is TRBJ2-5; 7 bases map to TRBD2. The germline V gene has CDR1 MGHRA and CDR2 YSYEKL. J lost 3 bases, V lost 1 base, and 5 bases had no gene match. The CDR3 is 15 amino acids. CDR3 nucleotide sequence: TGCGCCAGCAGCCAAGCGGGACTACAAAAAGAGACCCAGTACTTC. Protein sequence: CASSQAGLQKETQYF.

The rearrangement links TRBV7-9 to TRBJ2-3; possible D gene TRBD1, 5 bases. The CDR3 is made up of 15 amino acids. Germline CDR1 reads SEHNR; CDR2 reads FQNEAQ (reference sequence). Trimming stripped 7 bases from V and 0 bases from J, with 14 bases between. The CDR3 here is CASIRPGRSTDTQYF. The CDR3 coding sequence is TGTGCCAGCATTCGTCCAGGGCGAAGCACAGATACGCAGTATTTT.

The chain uses TRBV29-1 and TRBJ2-4, with D possibly matching TRBD1 (5 bases). The germline V gene encodes CDR1 SQVTM and CDR2 ANQGSEA. This CDR3 comprises 13 residues. V lost 7 bases, J lost 3 bases, and 13 bases lay in between. The CDR3 bases are TGCAGCGCCAAGGGGCCATACAAAAACATTCAGTACTTC. This sequence encodes CSAKGPYKNIQYF.